These 18 T cell receptor beta chains originate from one sample sequenced in a study of T cells in Graves' hyperthyroidism and ophthalmopathy. RNA transcripts provided the source from which TCR beta CDR3 regions were amplified. Initially, a first-round RT-PCR of the TCR CDR3 employed the HTBI primer set. TCRdb reprocessed the multiplex PCR reads via MiXCR and lists one record per CDR3 protein. The sample has some 800,000 distinct CDR3 sequences; about 38% are singletons. Sequencing was done on a sample of blood. The receptor source for this set is a man in his late teens or twenties with Graves' hyperthyroidism.

This clonotype was recorded at least ten times. The V call is TRBV15, the J call TRBJ1-2, with a weak D call TRBD1 (5 bases). The V end was cut by 7 bases, the J end by 4 bases, with 19 bases between. CDR3 length: 15 residues. Per the germline V gene, CDR1 is LNHNV and CDR2 is YYDKDF (reference sequence). The CDR3 loop reads CATNLERGDGYGYTF. The DNA of the CDR3 is TGTGCCACCAACCTCGAGAGGGGCGATGGCTATGGCTACACCTTC.

This chain uses TRBV6-5 with TRBJ2-2; 11 bases agree with TRBD2. J lost 6 bases, V lost 2 bases, and 2 bases had no gene match. The germline V gene encodes CDR1 MNHEY and CDR2 SVGAGI. The CDR3 length is 15 residues. CDR3 coding DNA: TGTGCCAGCAGTTACCCGACTAGCGGGGCCGGGGAGCTGTTTTTT. Protein product: CASSYPTSGAGELFF.

This chain links TRBV29-1 with TRBJ2-7, with 12 bases matching TRBD2. This CDR3 region has 14 residues. The germline gives CDR1 SQVTM, CDR2 ANQGSEA. DNA for the CDR3: TGCAGTTACGAGACTAGCGGGAGCTCCTACGAGCAGTACTTC. Translation gives CSYETSGSSYEQYF.

As concerns this clonotype: The junction departs from the called germline gene at one end, perhaps through a read error. The chain carries TRBV7-3 and TRBJ2-7; D may correspond to TRBD1 or TRBD2 (5 bases each). The CDR3 runs 13 residues. In germline, CDR1 is SGHTA, CDR2 FQGTGA. CDR3 DNA sequence: TGTGCCAGCAGCGGGACGGACTCCTACGAGAAGTACTTC. Residues: CASSGTDSYEKYF.

This clonotype was counted ten times or more. The genes are TRBV7-9 and TRBJ1-2; tentatively, D is TRBD1 (6 bases). Trimming stripped 5 bases from V and 8 bases from J, with 9 bases between. Germline loops: CDR1 SEHNR, CDR2 FQNEAQ (reference sequence). CDR3 length: 11 residues. Written as DNA, the CDR3 is TGTGCCAGCAGCAGGCAGGGGGGCTACACCTTC. It is translated as CASSRQGGYTF.

This clonotype was picked up many times. This chain links TRBV7-2 with TRBJ1-4; 10 bases map to TRBD1. The ends lost 6 bases at V and 11 bases at J; junction bases unmatched: 3. CDR3 length: 12 amino acids. Germline V lookup: CDR1 SGHTA, CDR2 FQGNSA. The CDR3, as DNA: TGTGCCAGCAGGGACAGGGGGGACAAACTGTTTTTT. This gives the protein CASRDRGDKLFF. Supplemented by reference TRBV7-2 and TRBJ1-4, the full variable domain reads GAGVSQSPSNKVTEKGKDVELRCDPISGHTALYWYRQSLGQGLEFLIYFQGNSAPDKSGLPSDRFSAERTGGSVSTLTIQRTQQEDSAVYLCASRDRGDKLFFGSGTQLSVL.

This rearrangement joins TRBV29-1 to TRBJ1-2; 9 bases are a match to TRBD1. CDR1 SQVTM and CDR2 ANQGSEA come from the germline V gene. The CDR3 is 11 residues long. In DNA form, the CDR3 reads TGCGGCCCCCGGGACAGGGATGGCTACACCTTC. Its protein is CGPRDRDGYTF.

In its sample, this clonotype was seen many times. The J gene is TRBJ1-1, the V gene TRBV7-2; D is ambiguous. Trimming pared 4 bases from V and 5 bases from J, leaving 8 bases between. The CDR3 contains 12 residues. CDR1 SGHTA and CDR2 FQGNSA come from the germline V gene. The CDR3 sequence: CASSWLGTEAFF. The CDR3 DNA reads as TGTGCCAGCAGCTGGCTGGGGACTGAAGCTTTCTTT.

This chain uses TRBV7-9 with TRBJ2-7; D is uncertain. There are 12 residues in the CDR3. In germline, CDR1 is SEHNR, CDR2 FQNEAQ (reference sequence). The ends were cut back, 11 bases at V and 0 bases at J, with 11 bases in the middle. In DNA, the CDR3 is TGTGCCGGCGGCCCTAGCTCCTACGAGCAGTACTTC. Its protein product is CAGGPSSYEQYF.

The rearrangement joins TRBV19 to TRBJ1-2; D is uncertain. The CDR3 covers 16 residues. In germline, CDR1 is LNHDA, CDR2 SQIVND (reference sequence). Trimming cost V 0 bases and J 8 bases, with 19 bases left between them. CDR3 nucleotide sequence: TGTGCCAGTAGTATAGATCTTGGCAGCGTCAACGAGGGCTACACCTTC. Protein product: CASSIDLGSVNEGYTF.

This chain connects TRBV29-1 to TRBJ2-2, with TRBD2 as a possible D gene (5 bases). The germline V gene has CDR1 SQVTM and CDR2 ANQGSEA. Trimming took off 6 bases at V and 2 bases at J, with 13 bases between the two ends. The CDR3 loop spans 14 amino acids. This CDR3 is CSVPGLSNTGELFF. The CDR3 DNA reads TGCAGCGTCCCGGGGTTGTCAAACACCGGGGAGCTGTTTTTT.

The chain uses TRBV9 and TRBJ2-5; unclear D gene. CDR1 and CDR2 from the germline V gene are SGDLS and YYNGEE. V lost 0 bases and J lost 0, with 9 bases in between. This CDR3 region has 15 residues. The CDR3 nucleotides are TGTGCCAGCAGCGTAGACGGGCTGGACCAAGAGACCCAGTACTTC. It is translated as CASSVDGLDQETQYF.

This clonotype has at least ten counts. The chain combines TRBV10-3 with TRBJ2-7; D gene uncertain. V shed 8 bases and J shed 1 base, with 12 bases lying between them. Germline values: CDR1 ENHRY, CDR2 SYGVKD. The CDR3 has 13 residues. The CDR3 spells CAILRETSYEQYF. CDR3 DNA: TGTGCCATCCTTAGAGAAACTTCCTACGAGCAGTACTTC.

This clonotype was counted ten times or more. The V gene is TRBV29-1, the J gene TRBJ1-6; 10 nucleotides agree with TRBD1. J was trimmed by 8 bases and V by 7 bases; bases with no gene match: 8. The CDR3 sequence is 14 residues long. Germline lookup yields CDR1 SQVTM and CDR2 ANQGSEA. CDR3 protein: CSARTGGQDSPLHF. DNA of the CDR3: TGCAGCGCCCGGACAGGGGGACAAGATTCACCCCTCCACTTT.

The V gene is TRBV6-6, the J gene TRBJ1-2; D is undetermined. Germline CDR1 reads MNHNY; CDR2 reads SVGAGI (reference sequence). V lost 2 bases and J 6 bases, leaving 16 bases between the germline ends. The CDR3 length is 15 residues. The CDR3 DNA follows: TGTGCCAGCAGTTACACGGCAGGAGGTGGGGATGGCTACACCTTC. Its protein product is CASSYTAGGGDGYTF.

This clonotype was seen repeatedly, ten times or more. This sequence joins TRBV24-1 and TRBJ1-5; tentatively, D is TRBD1 (6 bases). This CDR3 is 17 amino acids long. Trimming left V 5 bases short and J 3 bases short, with 19 bases between. CDR1 and CDR2 (germline): KGHDR, SFDVKD. The CDR3 spells CATSGKGAGGLNQPQHF. The CDR3 nucleotides read TGTGCCACCAGTGGGAAGGGAGCCGGGGGCCTCAATCAGCCCCAGCATTTT.

This clonotype was seen many times. This chain uses TRBV20-1 with TRBJ1-4, with D perhaps matching TRBD1 (6 bases). The V gene lost 1 base and the J gene lost 7 bases, with 13 bases spanning the gap. In germline, CDR1 is DFQATT, CDR2 SNEGSKA (reference sequence). The CDR3 consists of 14 residues. CDR3 in amino acids: CSARGGPHGEKLFF. CDR3 bases: TGCAGTGCTAGAGGGGGGCCACATGGTGAAAAACTGTTTTTT.

The V and J genes are TRBV25-1 and TRBJ1-1; D call uncertain. Trimming left V 2 bases short and J 11 bases short, with 21 bases between. Germline V gene lookup returns CDR1 MGHDK and CDR2 SYGVNS. CDR3 size: 15 residues. The CDR3 here is CASSEALLSVSGAFF. The CDR3 DNA follows: TGTGCCAGCAGTGAAGCCCTCTTATCCGTCAGCGGGGCTTTCTTT.